This T cell receptor beta chain was sequenced during a study of blood T cell repertoires in COVID-19. Profiling relied on immunoSEQ multiplex PCR, and the TCRdb table lists in-frame clones only, not all of them. The sample carries about 130,000 clones, 86% recorded once. Across about two dozen US areas, participants ranged in age from about 18 to 90 years. The CDR3 length is 17 residues. Germline lookup yields CDR1 SGHRS and CDR2 YFSETQ. V gave up 4 bases and J gave up 7 bases; unmatched junction bases: 16. The clonotype originates from a woman aged 45 to 65 who had recovered from COVID-19. Sequencing was carried out using PBMCs or T cells enriched from blood (not recorded which). J is TRBJ2-1 and V is TRBV5-1; 8 bases are a match to TRBD2. The CDR3: CASSAQVAAGGGNEQFF. The DNA for the CDR3 is TGCGCCAGCAGCGCTCAAGTTGCCGCGGGGGGCGGGAATGAGCAGTTCTTC.